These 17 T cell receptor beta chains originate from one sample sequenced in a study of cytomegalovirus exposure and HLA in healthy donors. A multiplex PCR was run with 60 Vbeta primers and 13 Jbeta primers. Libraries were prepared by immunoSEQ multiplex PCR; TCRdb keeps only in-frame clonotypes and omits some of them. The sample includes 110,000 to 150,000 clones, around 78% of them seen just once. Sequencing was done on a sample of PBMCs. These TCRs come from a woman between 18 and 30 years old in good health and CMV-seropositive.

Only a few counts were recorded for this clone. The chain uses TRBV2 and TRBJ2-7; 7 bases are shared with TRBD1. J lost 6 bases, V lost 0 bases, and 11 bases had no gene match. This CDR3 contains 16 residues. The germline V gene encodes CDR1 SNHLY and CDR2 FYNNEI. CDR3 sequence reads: CASSEARGQRPSEQYF. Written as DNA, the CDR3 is TGTGCCAGCAGTGAAGCGAGGGGACAGCGACCCTCCGAGCAGTACTTC.

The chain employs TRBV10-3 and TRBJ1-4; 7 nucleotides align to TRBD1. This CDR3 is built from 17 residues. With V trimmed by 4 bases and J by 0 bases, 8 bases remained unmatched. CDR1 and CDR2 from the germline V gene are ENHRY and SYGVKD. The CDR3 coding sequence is TGTGCCATCAGTGGTTACAGGGGAGATGCAACTAATGAAAAACTGTTTTTT. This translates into CAISGYRGDATNEKLFF.

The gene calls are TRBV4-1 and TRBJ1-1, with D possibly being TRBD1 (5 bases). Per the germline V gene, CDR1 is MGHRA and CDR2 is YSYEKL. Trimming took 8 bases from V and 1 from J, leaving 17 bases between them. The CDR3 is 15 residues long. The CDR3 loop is CASGGIGQKNTEAFF. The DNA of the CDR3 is TGCGCCAGCGGGGGGATTGGCCAGAAGAACACTGAAGCTTTCTTT.

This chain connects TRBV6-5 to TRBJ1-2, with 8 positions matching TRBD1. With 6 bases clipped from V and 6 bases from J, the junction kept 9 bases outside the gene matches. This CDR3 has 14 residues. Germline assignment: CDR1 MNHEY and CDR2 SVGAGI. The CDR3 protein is CASRWTGRKDGYTF. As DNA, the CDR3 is TGTGCCAGCAGATGGACAGGGCGAAAGGATGGCTACACCTTC.

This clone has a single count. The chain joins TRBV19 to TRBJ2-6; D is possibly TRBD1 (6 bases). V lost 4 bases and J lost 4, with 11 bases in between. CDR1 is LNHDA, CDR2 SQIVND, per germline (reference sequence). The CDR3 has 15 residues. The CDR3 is CASSSTGTGANVLTF. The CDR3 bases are TGTGCCAGTAGTAGCACAGGGACCGGGGCCAACGTCCTGACTTTC.

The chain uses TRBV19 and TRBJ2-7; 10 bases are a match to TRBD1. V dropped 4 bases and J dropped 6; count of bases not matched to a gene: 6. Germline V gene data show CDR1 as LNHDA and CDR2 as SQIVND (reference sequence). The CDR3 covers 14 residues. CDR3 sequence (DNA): TGTGCCAGTAGTAGGACAGGGGGGAACTTCGAGCAGTACTTC. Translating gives CASSRTGGNFEQYF. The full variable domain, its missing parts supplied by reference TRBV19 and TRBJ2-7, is DGGITQSPKYLFRKEGQNVTLSCEQNLNHDAMYWYRQDPGQGLRLIYYSQIVNDFQKGDIAEGYSVSREKKESFPLTVTSAQKNPTAFYLCASSRTGGNFEQYFGPGTRLTVT.

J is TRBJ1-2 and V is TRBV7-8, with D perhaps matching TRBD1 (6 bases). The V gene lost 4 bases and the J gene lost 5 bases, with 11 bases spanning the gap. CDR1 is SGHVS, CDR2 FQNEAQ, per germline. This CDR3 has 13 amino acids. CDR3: CASSSDSFYGYTF. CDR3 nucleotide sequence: TGTGCCAGCAGCTCGGACAGTTTTTATGGCTACACCTTC. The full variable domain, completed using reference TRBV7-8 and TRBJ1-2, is GAGVSQSPRYKVAKRGQDVALRCDPISGHVSLFWYQQALGQGPEFLTYFQNEAQLDKSGLPSDRFFAERPEGSVSTLKIQRTQQEDSAVYLCASSSDSFYGYTFGSGTRLTVV.

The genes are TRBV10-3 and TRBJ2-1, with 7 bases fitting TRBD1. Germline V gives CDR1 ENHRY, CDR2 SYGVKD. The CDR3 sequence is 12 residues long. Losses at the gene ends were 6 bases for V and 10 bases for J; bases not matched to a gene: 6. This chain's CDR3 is CAISGGQAEQFF. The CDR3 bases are TGTGCCATCAGCGGCGGACAGGCGGAGCAGTTCTTC.

This CDR3 is CASSFGQENYGYTF. The CDR3 DNA sequence: TGTGCCAGCAGCTTCGGACAGGAGAACTATGGCTACACCTTC. The chain joins TRBV5-6 to TRBJ1-2; 7 bases map to TRBD1. Per germline, CDR1 SGHDT and CDR2 YYEEEE. V shed 2 bases and J 2 bases; nucleotides not matched to a gene: 3. There are 14 residues in the CDR3.

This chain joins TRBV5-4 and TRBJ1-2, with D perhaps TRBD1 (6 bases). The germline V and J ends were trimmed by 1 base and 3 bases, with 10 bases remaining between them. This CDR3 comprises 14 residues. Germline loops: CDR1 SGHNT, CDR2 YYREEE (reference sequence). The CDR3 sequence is CASSLKGGYYGYTF. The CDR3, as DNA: TGTGCCAGCAGCTTGAAGGGGGGGTACTATGGCTACACCTTC.

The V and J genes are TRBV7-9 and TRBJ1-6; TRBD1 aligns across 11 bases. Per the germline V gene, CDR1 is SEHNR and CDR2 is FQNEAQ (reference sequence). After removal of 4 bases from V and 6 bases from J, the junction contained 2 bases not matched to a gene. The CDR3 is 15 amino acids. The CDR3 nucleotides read TGTGCCAGCAGCTCGGACAGGGGGCCTAATTCACCCCTCCACTTT. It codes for CASSSDRGPNSPLHF.

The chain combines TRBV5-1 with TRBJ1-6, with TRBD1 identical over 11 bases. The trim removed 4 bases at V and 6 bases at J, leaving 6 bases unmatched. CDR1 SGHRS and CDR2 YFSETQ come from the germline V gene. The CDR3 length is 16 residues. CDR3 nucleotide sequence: TGCGCCAGCAGCCCGAGGACAGGGGGCCGTAATTCACCCCTCCACTTT. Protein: CASSPRTGGRNSPLHF.

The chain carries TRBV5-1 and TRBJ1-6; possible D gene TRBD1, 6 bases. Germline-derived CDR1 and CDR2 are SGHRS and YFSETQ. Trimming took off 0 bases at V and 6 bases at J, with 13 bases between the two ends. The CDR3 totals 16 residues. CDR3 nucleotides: TGCGCCAGCAGCTTGGTAGGGGGGGAAGGTAATTCACCCCTCCACTTT. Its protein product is CASSLVGGEGNSPLHF.

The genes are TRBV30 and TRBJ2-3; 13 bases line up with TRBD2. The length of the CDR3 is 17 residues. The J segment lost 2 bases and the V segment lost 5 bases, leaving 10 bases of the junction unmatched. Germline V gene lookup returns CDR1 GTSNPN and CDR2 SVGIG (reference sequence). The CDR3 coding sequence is TGTGCCTGGGGAAAGGAGACTAGCGGGGGGTTCACAGATACGCAGTATTTT. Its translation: CAWGKETSGGFTDTQYF.

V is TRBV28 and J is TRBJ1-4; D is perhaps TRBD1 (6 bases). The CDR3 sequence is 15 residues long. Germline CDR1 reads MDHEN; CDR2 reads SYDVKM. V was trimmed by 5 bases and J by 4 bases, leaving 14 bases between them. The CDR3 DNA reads TGTGCCAGCAGTACATCCAGGGGCCTTAATGAAAAACTGTTTTTT. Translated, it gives CASSTSRGLNEKLFF.

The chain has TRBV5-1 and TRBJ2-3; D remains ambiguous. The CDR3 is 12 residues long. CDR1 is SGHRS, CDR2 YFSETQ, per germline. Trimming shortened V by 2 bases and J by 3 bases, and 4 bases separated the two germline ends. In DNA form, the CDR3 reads TGCGCCAGCAGCTTATATACAGATACGCAGTATTTT. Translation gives CASSLYTDTQYF.

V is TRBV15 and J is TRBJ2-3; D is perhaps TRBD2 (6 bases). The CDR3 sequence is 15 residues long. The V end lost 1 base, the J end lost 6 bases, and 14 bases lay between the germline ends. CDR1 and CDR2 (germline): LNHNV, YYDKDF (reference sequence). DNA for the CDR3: TGTGCCACCAGCAGAGTAAGAGATGGGGGGGATACGCAGTATTTT. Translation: CATSRVRDGGDTQYF.